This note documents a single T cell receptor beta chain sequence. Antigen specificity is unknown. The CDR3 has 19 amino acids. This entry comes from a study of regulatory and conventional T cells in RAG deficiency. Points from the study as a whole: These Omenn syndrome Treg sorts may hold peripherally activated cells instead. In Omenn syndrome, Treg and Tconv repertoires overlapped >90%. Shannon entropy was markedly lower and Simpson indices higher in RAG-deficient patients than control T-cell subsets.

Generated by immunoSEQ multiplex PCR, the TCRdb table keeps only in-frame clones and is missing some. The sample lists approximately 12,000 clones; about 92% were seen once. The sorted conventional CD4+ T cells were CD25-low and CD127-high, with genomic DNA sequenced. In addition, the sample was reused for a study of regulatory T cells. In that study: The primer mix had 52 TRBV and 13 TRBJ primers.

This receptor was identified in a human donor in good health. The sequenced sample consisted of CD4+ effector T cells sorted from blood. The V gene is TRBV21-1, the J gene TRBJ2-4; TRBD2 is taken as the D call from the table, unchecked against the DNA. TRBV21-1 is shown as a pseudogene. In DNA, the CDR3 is TGTGCCAGCAGCAAAGTCCAGCGGGGGGGCTCGGAAGCCAAAAACATTCAGTACTTC. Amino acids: CASSKVQRGGSEAKNIQYF.